This TCR beta chain was sequenced for a study of control samples from healthy donors and cancer patients. Sequenced by immunoSEQ multiplex PCR; TCRdb stores in-frame clones only, minus some. Here the sample spans roughly 140,000 clones, 89% being singletons. V lost 7 bases to trimming and J lost 1 base; unmatched junction nucleotides: 8. Germline assignment: CDR1 SGHAT and CDR2 FQNNGV. CDR3 size: 16 residues. The rearrangement uses TRBV11-2 and TRBJ1-4; 8 bases line up with TRBD1. Source material: blood. This TCR came from a man aged 30 to 45 in good health. CDR3 bases: TGTGCCAGCAACGGGGCAGGGGGCAGAACTAATGAAAAACTGTTTTTT. Residues: CASNGAGGRTNEKLFF.